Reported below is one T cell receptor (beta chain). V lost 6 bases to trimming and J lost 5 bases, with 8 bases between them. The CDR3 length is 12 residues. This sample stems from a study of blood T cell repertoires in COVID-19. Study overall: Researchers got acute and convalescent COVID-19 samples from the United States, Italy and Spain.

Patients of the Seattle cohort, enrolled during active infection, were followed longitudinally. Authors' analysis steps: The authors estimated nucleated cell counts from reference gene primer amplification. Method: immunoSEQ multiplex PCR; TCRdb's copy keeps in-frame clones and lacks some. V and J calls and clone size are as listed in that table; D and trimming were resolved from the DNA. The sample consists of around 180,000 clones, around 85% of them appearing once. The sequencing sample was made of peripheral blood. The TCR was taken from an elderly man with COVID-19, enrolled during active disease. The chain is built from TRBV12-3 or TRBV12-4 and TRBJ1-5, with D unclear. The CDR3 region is CASSALDQPQHF. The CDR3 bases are TGTGCCAGCAGCGCACTCGATCAGCCCCAGCATTTT.